These T cell receptor beta chains were read from a single sample in a study of cytomegalovirus exposure and HLA in healthy donors. Assay: immunoSEQ multiplex PCR; the TCRdb copy retains only in-frame clones and omits some. The profile shows approximately 160,000 clones, roughly 80% of them singletons. Sequencing was performed on PBMCs. The receptors were gathered from a man younger than 35 in good health and CMV-seronegative. CDR3s include the opening cysteine and the closing phenylalanine or tryptophan. Each record gives: D gene, clone size, J gene, V gene, CDR3 DNA, CDR3 protein. The D gene is left open where the match is weak. A row's size may be missing; if present it is once, few, many or a size class.

TRBD1 NA TRBJ2-7 TRBV29-1 TGCAGCGTGTTGAAGATAGGGACCGGGACAGCCCAGAGCTACGAGCAGTACTTC CSVLKIGTGTAQSYEQYF
NA NA TRBJ2-5 TRBV5-1 TGCGCCTCCTGGTCTGGGAGGACGGAGACCCAGTACTTC CASWSGRTETQYF
NA NA TRBJ1-1 TRBV30 TGTGCCTGGAACCCCGCTCACACAGCGAACACTGAAGCTTTCTTT CAWNPAHTANTEAFF
NA NA TRBJ2-3 TRBV9 TGTGCCAGCAGCATGACTTACACAGATACGCAGTATTTT CASSMTYTDTQYF
NA few TRBJ1-4 TRBV2 TGTGCCAGCAGCGTTCGGGACTGGGGAAAACTGTTTTTT CASSVRDWGKLFF
TRBD2 NA TRBJ2-5 TRBV10-1 TGCGCCAGCGGCGAACTAGCGGAAGAGACCCAGTACTTC CASGELAEETQYF
TRBD2 NA TRBJ2-1 TRBV5-1 TGCGCCAGCAGCTTGGTCCTAGCGGGAGACGAGCAGTTCTTC CASSLVLAGDEQFF
NA NA TRBJ2-3 TRBV6-4 TGTGCCAGCAGTGACCCCTCGGGGGACAGCTCAGATACGCAGTATTTT CASSDPSGDSSDTQYF
NA NA TRBJ2-7 TRBV5-6 TGTGCCAGCAGCCCAGGGACCGCTCTCCCAGGGGACGAGCAGTACTTC CASSPGTALPGDEQYF
NA NA TRBJ2-3 TRBV6-8 TGTGCCAGCAGCCCGTTCGCGCAGTATTTT CASSPFAQYF
TRBD1 NA TRBJ2-1 TRBV29-1 TGCAGCGTTGAGCTTTTGGGACAGGGGGCGCGGAGTAGGTATGAGCAGTTCTTC CSVELLGQGARSRYEQFF
NA NA TRBJ1-3 TRBV7-2 TGTGCCAGCTCCCCGGGTTACTCTGGAAACACCATATATTTT CASSPGYSGNTIYF
NA NA TRBJ2-7 TRBV5-6 TGTGCCAGCAGCTTGACAACAGGGCGGCAAGAGCAGTACTTC CASSLTTGRQEQYF
TRBD1 NA TRBJ1-5 TRBV10-1 TGCGCCAGCACGCGACAGGGAAGGCATCAGCCCCAGCATTTT CASTRQGRHQPQHF
TRBD1 NA TRBJ1-1 TRBV5-1 TGCGCCAGCACCCTAGGACAGGGGGCAAGCCCTGAAGCTTTCTTT CASTLGQGASPEAFF
NA NA TRBJ1-1 TRBV7-2 TGTGCCGGACAAGAAACGGAGAACACTGAAGCTTTCTTT CAGQETENTEAFF
NA NA TRBJ1-1 TRBV25-1 TGTGCCAGCAGTCGTGCGGGTATGAACACTGAAGCTTTCTTT CASSRAGMNTEAFF
NA NA TRBJ2-1 TRBV27 TGTGCCAGCAGTTTTCGGCGGTGGGACAATGAGCAGTTCTTC CASSFRRWDNEQFF
TRBD2 NA TRBJ2-5 TRBV6-6 TGTGCCAGCAAACTAGCGGGAGGCGAGACCCAGTACTTC CASKLAGGETQYF
NA NA TRBJ2-1 TRBV12-5 TGTGCTAGTTGGGTGGACAGCAACAATGAGCAGTTCTTC CASWVDSNNEQFF
NA NA TRBJ2-2 TRBV10-1 TGCGCCAGCATGGAGCGGAGCGGCGGGGAGCTGTTTTTT CASMERSGGELFF
TRBD1 NA TRBJ2-5 TRBV7-9 TGTGCCAGCAGCCCCGACACAGGGGGTCAAGAGACCCAGTACTTC CASSPDTGGQETQYF
NA NA TRBJ1-1 TRBV21-1 TGTGCCGGTAAATACAGGGGCGATACTGAAGCTTTCTTT CAGKYRGDTEAFF
NA NA TRBJ1-4 TRBV19 TGTGCCAGTAGTACCCGGGGTGAGGGAACTAATGAAAAACTGTTTTTT CASSTRGEGTNEKLFF